The T cell receptor beta chain described here comes from a study of T cells in localized non-small cell lung cancer. The study, taken as a whole, reports: Adjacent lung had a median roughly 60 of the 100 largest tumor clones.

This clone appeared a single time. Its specificity is unknown. CDR3 length: 14 amino acids. V dropped 0 bases and J dropped 5 bases, with 10 bases sitting between them. Per the germline V gene, CDR1 is ENHRY and CDR2 is SYGVKD. Clones were sequenced by immunoSEQ multiplex PCR, and TCRdb holds only the in-frame ones, with some missing. This table holds under 20,000 clones, 70% to 90% found once. This clonotype originated in a man aged 40 to 70 with stage I lung adenocarcinoma. The specimen comprised peripheral blood, sampled before any cancer treatment. The chain uses TRBV10-3 and TRBJ2-5; D possibly corresponds to TRBD1 (7 bases). For the CDR3, the DNA is TGTGCCATCAGTGAGTCGGAGGGACAGGAGACCCAGTACTTC. Its protein is CAISESEGQETQYF.